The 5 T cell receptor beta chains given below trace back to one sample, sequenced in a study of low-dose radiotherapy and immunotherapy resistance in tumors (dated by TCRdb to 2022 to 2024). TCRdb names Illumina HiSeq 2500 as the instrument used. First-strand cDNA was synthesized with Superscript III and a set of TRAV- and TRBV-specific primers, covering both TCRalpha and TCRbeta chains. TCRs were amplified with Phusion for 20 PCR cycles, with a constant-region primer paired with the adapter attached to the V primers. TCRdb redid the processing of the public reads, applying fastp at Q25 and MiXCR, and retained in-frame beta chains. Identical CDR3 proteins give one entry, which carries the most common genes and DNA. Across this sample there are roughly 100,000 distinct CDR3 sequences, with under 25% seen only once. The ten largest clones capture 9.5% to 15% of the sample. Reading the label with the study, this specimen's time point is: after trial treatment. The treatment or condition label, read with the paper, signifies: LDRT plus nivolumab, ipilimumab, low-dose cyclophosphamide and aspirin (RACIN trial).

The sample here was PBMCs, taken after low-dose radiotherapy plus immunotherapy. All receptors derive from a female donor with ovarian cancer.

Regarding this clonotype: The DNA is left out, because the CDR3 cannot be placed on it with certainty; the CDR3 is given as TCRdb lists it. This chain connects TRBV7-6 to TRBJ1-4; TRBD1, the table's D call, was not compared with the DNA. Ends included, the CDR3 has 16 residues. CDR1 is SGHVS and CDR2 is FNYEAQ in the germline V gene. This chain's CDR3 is CASSLTGGGREKLFFF.

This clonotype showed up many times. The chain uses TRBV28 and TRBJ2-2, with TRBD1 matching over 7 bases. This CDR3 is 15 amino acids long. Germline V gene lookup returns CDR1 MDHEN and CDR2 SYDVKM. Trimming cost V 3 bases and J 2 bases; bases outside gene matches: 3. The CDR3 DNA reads TGTGCCAGCAGTTTTACAGGGGCTAACACCGGGGAGCTGTTTTTT. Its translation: CASSFTGANTGELFF.

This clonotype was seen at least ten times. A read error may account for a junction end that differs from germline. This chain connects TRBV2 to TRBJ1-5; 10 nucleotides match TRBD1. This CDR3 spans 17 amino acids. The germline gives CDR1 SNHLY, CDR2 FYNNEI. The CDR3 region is CASSKARQGASDQPQHF. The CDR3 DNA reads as TGTGCCAGCAGTAAAGCCAGACAGGGGGCGTCGGATCAGCCCCAGCATTTT.

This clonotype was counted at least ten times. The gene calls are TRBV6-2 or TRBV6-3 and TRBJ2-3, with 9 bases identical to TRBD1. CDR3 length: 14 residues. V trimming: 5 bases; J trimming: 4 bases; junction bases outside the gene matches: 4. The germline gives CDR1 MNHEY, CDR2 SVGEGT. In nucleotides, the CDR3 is TGTGCCAGCAGTGGGGACAGGGACCCAGATACGCAGTATTTT. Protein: CASSGDRDPDTQYF.

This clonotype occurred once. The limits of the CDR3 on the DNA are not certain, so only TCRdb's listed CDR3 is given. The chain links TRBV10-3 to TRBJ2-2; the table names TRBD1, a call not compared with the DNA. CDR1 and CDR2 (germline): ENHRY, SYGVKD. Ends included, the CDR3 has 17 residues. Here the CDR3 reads CAISSDSPGNTGELFFF.